This T cell receptor (beta chain) emerged from a study of type 1 regulatory T cells. For the study at large: T-allo10 is a Tr1-enriched, alloantigen-specific CD4 T cell product made in vitro. Notes on the study in general: Compared with non-type 1 regulatory T cells, type 1 regulatory T cells showed a more restricted TCR repertoire.

The CDR3 has 14 amino acids. V lost 4 bases, J lost 5 bases, and 8 bases stayed unmatched. The germline V gene encodes CDR1 DFQATT and CDR2 SNEGSKA (reference sequence). On this clonotype: The antigen is undetermined.

TCRdb used MiXCR to reprocess the reads, holding one entry per CDR3 protein. The sample contains some 60,000 distinct CDR3 sequences, approximately 60% of which appear only once. V is TRBV20-1 and J is TRBJ2-1; 7 bases map to TRBD2. The sequenced sample consisted of cultured non-Tr1 T cells, either the whole culture or a sorted T cell fraction (not recorded which). The receptor comes from a human donor in good health. CDR3 sequence: CSATPPGLNNEQFF. The CDR3 DNA is TGCAGTGCTACACCACCGGGACTAAACAATGAGCAGTTCTTC.